This T cell receptor beta chain was sequenced in a study of CXCR3-negative and CXCR3-positive naive CD8 T cells. Study as a whole: Approximately 140 million TRB reads in total, about 1.5 +/- 0.3 million per library. Study-wide results and limits: A higher hydrophobicity marked the TRB CDR3s of CXCR3-positive naive cells versus CXCR3-negative naive cells.

CDR1 and CDR2 from the germline V gene are MNHEY and SVGAGI. The CDR3 covers 14 residues. With UMI labels, 5' RACE was used to prepare the TRB cDNA libraries. From its re-call of the 5' RACE reads, TCRdb lists each CDR3 protein once, without DNA. This table lists around 50,000 distinct CDR3 sequences. Worth noting for this clonotype: Its antigen is still unknown.

The TCR comes from a human donor in good health. Some clones in this sample may be carry-over from other donors' samples. The sequencing sample was made of naive CXCR3- CD8+ T cells from blood. The subset was: CD45RO-CCR7+CD27+CD95- naive CD8+ T cells lacking CXCR3 (TNR3-). This chain uses TRBV6-5 with TRBJ2-4; TCRdb lists TRBD2, though no DNA is available to test this call. The CDR3 loop reads CASRLSGAKNIQYF.